What follows describes a single T cell receptor (beta chain). Its target is unknown. This entry belongs to a study of yellow fever vaccine responses in identical twins. Study observations and caveats: On the reported evidence, twins' vaccine T cell responses seemed partly convergent and partly personalized.

Each CDR3 protein gets one entry after TCRdb re-called the RT-PCR reads with MiXCR. The profile shows nearly 11,000 distinct CDR3 sequences, over 60% of them singletons. Per germline, CDR1 LGHNA and CDR2 YNFKEQ. Trimming shortened V by 0 bases and J by 2 bases, and 15 bases separated the two germline ends. The length of the CDR3 is 17 residues. The material was T cells from blood (PBMCs), unsorted or a sorted subset (not recorded which), obtained before or after yellow fever vaccination (not recorded which). The genes are TRBV4-2 and TRBJ2-3; a possible D gene is TRBD2 (5 bases). The TCR sequence derives from a woman in her late teens or twenties who received the yellow fever vaccine. The CDR3 DNA sequence: TGTGCCAGCAGCCAAGAATCCGCTAGCACAATCACAGATACGCAGTATTTT. The encoded protein is CASSQESASTITDTQYF.